One and the same sample provided the 8 T cell receptor beta chains below, sequenced in a study of T-cell reconstitution after alpha-beta-depleted transplantation in children. The library targeted TCRbeta and was prepared with unique molecular identifiers. TCRdb reprocessed the PCR reads with MiXCR, giving one entry per CDR3 protein. The repertoire holds hundreds of thousands of distinct CDR3 sequences, with around 16% as singletons. This specimen was PBMCs, mostly from graft donor cells, taken 360 days after TCRalphabeta/CD19-depleted stem cell transplant. These receptors all stem from a male patient aged 2 to 9 who had a stem cell transplant for acute lymphoblastic leukemia, so the T cells may come from the graft donor.

This clonotype has more than one count but fewer than ten. This chain connects TRBV9 to TRBJ1-3, with no clear D. Germline lookup yields CDR1 SGDLS and CDR2 YYNGEE. V shed 1 base and J shed 4 bases, with 6 bases lying between them. The CDR3 runs to 13 residues. In DNA form, the CDR3 reads TGTGCCAGCAGCGTAAATGTGGGAAACACCATATATTTT. Translation gives CASSVNVGNTIYF.

The chain is built from TRBV5-1 and TRBJ2-1; TRBD2 aligns across 7 bases. J lost 2 bases, V lost 5 bases, and 7 bases had no gene match. Germline assignment: CDR1 SGHRS and CDR2 YFSETQ. This CDR3 is built from 15 residues. CDR3 residues: CASSSSGTPYNEQFF. CDR3 in DNA: TGCGCCAGCAGTTCCAGCGGGACCCCCTACAATGAGCAGTTCTTC. The full variable domain, completed using reference TRBV5-1 and TRBJ2-1, is KAGVTQTPRYLIKTRGQQVTLSCSPISGHRSVSWYQQTPGQGLQFLFEYFSETQRNKGNFPGRFSGRQFSNSRSEMNVSTLELGDSALYLCASSSSGTPYNEQFFGPGTRLTVL.

The rearrangement joins TRBV20-1 to TRBJ2-4; 8 bases map to TRBD1. V lost 2 bases to trimming and J lost 3 bases; unmatched junction nucleotides: 3. This CDR3 is built from 14 residues. Germline V lookup: CDR1 DFQATT, CDR2 SNEGSKA (reference sequence). CDR3 DNA sequence: TGCAGTGCTAGAAAGACAGGGGTCAAAAACATTCAGTACTTC. Its protein product is CSARKTGVKNIQYF.

This clonotype was recorded many times. V and J are TRBV12-3 or TRBV12-4 and TRBJ2-5; 9 bases line up with TRBD2. The J segment lost 5 bases and the V segment lost 3 bases, leaving 7 bases of the junction unmatched. The CDR3 spans 15 residues. The CDR3 DNA reads as TGTGCCAGCAGTTTCGGGGTAGCGGGAGTGGAGACCCAGTACTTC. Translation: CASSFGVAGVETQYF.

The chain carries TRBV14 and TRBJ2-7, with TRBD1 as a possible D gene (6 bases). The V and J ends lost 4 bases and 6 bases respectively, with 13 bases between them. Germline V gene lookup returns CDR1 SGHDN and CDR2 FVKESK. The CDR3 loop spans 13 amino acids. CDR3 bases: TGTGCCAGCAGCCGGGACACTGGCGGCGAGCAGTACTTC. Amino acid sequence: CASSRDTGGEQYF.

This clonotype occurred a few times. The chain carries TRBV28 and TRBJ2-3, with 8 bases that match TRBD2. This CDR3 region has 15 residues. CDR1 is MDHEN, CDR2 SYDVKM, per germline. V was clipped by 5 bases and J by 5 bases; unmatched bases: 9. The CDR3 loop is CASSGAGLVGDTQYF. The DNA of the CDR3 is TGTGCCAGCAGTGGAGCGGGACTAGTTGGAGATACGCAGTATTTT.

The table lists this clonotype with a few counts. This sequence joins TRBV29-1 and TRBJ2-7; 9 nucleotides match TRBD1. The V gene end was trimmed by 7 bases and the J gene end by 3 bases; junction bases not matched to a gene: 4. Per germline, CDR1 SQVTM and CDR2 ANQGSEA. The CDR3 runs to 12 residues. The CDR3 sequence: CSATTGGYEQYF. For the CDR3, the DNA is TGCAGCGCGACGACAGGGGGCTACGAGCAGTACTTC.

On this clonotype: A junction boundary mismatches the germline segment, possibly from a read error. The rearrangement joins TRBV7-1 to TRBJ2-7; the D gene is possibly TRBD2 (6 bases). TRBV7-1 is an ORF, with its function uncertain. CDR3 length: 13 amino acids. The CDR3 DNA follows: TGTGCCATCAGCTCTGGAGGGTATCTCGAGCAGTACTTC. It is translated as CAISSGGYLEQYF.